This record concerns one T cell receptor (beta chain) sequence. This sample is drawn from a study of OX40 agonist ivuxolimab in advanced cancers. The CDR3 is made up of 14 amino acids. Trimming shortened V by 4 bases and J by 4 bases, and 15 bases separated the two germline ends. Germline-derived CDR1 and CDR2 are SGDLS and YYNGEE. Only in-frame clones appear in the TCRdb table, and some are missing; sequencing was by immunoSEQ multiplex PCR. The profile shows 57,000 or so clones, around 86% of them singletons. The origin of this receptor is an adult with an advanced solid tumor such as melanoma, head and neck, liver or kidney cancer. The sample in question was CD4+ or CD8+ T cells sorted from blood, obtained in a trial of the OX40 agonist ivuxolimab. The V gene is TRBV9, the J gene TRBJ2-7; D is possibly TRBD1 or TRBD2 (5 bases each). CDR3 amino acids: CASSSGTENYEQYF. The CDR3 nucleotides are TGTGCCAGCAGCTCCGGGACGGAGAATTACGAGCAGTACTTC.